Below, one TCR beta chain is given with its context. Its antigen remains unknown. The data are from a study of fetal regulatory T cell absence and autoimmunity. On the study more broadly: IPEX patients had exocrine pancreas autoimmunity without clinical diabetes.

Study results and caveats: In IPEX syndrome, oligoclonal enrichment was read as supporting prenatal antigen-driven autoimmunity in the pancreas. Pancreas and cord blood did not differ much in TRB family usage.

Looked up from germline, CDR1 is LGHDT and CDR2 is YNNKEL (reference sequence). CDR3 length: 8 amino acids. The V and J ends lost 4 bases and 13 bases respectively, with 4 bases between them. The assay was run at survey level. TCRdb's copy holds only in-frame clones and misses some; the assay was immunoSEQ multiplex PCR. The sample records 95,000 to 100,000 clones, 60% to 80% being singletons. The chain employs TRBV3-1 (or the pseudogene TRBV3-2) and TRBJ1-2; no clear D. The receptor comes from a male donor with IPEX syndrome. Sequenced: pancreas tissue. For the CDR3, the DNA is TGTGCCAGCAGCCCATTCACCTTC. It yields the protein CASSPFTF.